This T cell receptor (beta chain) was retrieved from a study of shared clonotypes between healthy human individuals. Naive CD8 cells comprised CD45RO-negative, CCR7-positively selected cells, excluding terminally differentiated effector memory CD45RA+ cells. CDR1 is MNHEY and CDR2 is SMNVEV in the germline V gene (reference sequence). The CDR3 has 13 residues. The ends were cut back, 4 bases at V and 2 bases at J, with 9 bases in the middle. Methods used by the authors: Filtering was not the same, since immunoSEQ gave junction-only sequences without quality scores. The assay was immunoSEQ multiplex PCR, and TCRdb's table has in-frame clones only and misses some. V and J calls and clone size follow that table, whereas D and trimming were derived from the DNA. This table holds roughly 890,000 clones, about 91% found once. General study findings and limits: Generation probabilities of non-shared clonotypes were lower (relative to those shared by all four donors). Donors were few, which limited the genetic and exposure-history diversity represented.

This clone was counted a few times. Its specificity is unknown. The identical CDR3 is also encoded by other nucleotide sequences in the sample. The clonotype comes from a man aged 25 to 40 in good health. Specimen: naive CD8+ T cells sorted from blood. This chain joins TRBV27 and TRBJ2-7; D possibly corresponds to TRBD1 (5 bases). CDR3 in DNA: TGTGCCAGCAGTTCAGGCAGGGCCTACGAGCAGTACTTC. This encodes CASSSGRAYEQYF.